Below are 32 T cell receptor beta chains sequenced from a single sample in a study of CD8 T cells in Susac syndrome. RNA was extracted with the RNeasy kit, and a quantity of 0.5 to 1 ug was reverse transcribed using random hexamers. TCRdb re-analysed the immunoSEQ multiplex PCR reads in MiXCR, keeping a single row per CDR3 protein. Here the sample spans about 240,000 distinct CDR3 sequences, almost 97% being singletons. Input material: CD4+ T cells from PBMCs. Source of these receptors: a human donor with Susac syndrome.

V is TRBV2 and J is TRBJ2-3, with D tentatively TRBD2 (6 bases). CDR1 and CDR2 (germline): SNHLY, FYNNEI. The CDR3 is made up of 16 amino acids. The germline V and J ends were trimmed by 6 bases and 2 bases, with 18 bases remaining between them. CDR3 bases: TGTGCCAGCAGACAAAATTTAGCGGAGGACACAGATACGCAGTATTTT. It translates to CASRQNLAEDTDTQYF.

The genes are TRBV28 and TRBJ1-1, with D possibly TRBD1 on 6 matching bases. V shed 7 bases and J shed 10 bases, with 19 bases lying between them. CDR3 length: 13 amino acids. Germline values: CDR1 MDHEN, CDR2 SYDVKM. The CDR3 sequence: CASKPGHGRGAFF. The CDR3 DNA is TGTGCCAGCAAACCGGGACACGGGCGAGGAGCTTTCTTT.

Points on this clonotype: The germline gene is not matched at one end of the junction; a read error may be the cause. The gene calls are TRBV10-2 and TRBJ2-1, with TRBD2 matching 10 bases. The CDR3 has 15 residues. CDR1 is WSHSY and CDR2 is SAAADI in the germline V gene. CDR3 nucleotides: TGCACCAGCTGCAGCGGGTTAGCGGGAGGCAATGAGCAGTTCTTC. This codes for CTSCSGLAGGNEQFF.

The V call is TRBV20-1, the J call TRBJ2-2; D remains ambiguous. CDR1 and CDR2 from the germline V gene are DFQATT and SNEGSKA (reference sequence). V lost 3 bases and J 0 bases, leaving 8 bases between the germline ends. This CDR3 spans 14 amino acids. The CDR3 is CSASRGANTGELFF. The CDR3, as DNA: TGCAGTGCTAGTCGTGGAGCGAACACCGGGGAGCTGTTTTTT.

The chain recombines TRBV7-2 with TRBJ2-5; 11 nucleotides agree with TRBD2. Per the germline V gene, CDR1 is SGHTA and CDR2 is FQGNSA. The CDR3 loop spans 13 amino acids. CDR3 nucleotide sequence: TGTGTCTCTCGGCTAGCGGGGGGAGAGACCCAGTACTTC. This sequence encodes CVSRLAGGETQYF. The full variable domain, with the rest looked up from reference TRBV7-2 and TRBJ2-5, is GAGVSQSPSNKVTEKGKDVELRCDPISGHTALYWYRQSLGQGLEFLIYFQGNSAPDKSGLPSDRFSAERTGGSVSTLTIQRTQQEDSAVYLCVSRLAGGETQYFGPGTRLLVL.

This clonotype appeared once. This CDR3 reads CASSSTLGTDTQYF. DNA of the CDR3: TGTGCCAGCAGTTCTACTCTAGGAACAGATACGCAGTATTTT. This chain uses TRBV7-3 with TRBJ2-3; D gene unclear. Germline CDR1 is SGHTA and CDR2 is FQGTGA. The CDR3 is 14 amino acids. Trimming stripped 6 bases from V and 3 bases from J, with 13 bases between.

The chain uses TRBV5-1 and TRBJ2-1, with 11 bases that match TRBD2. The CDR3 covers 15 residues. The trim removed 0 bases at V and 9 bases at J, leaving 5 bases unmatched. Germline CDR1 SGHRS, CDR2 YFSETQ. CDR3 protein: CASSLVAGGPVEQFF. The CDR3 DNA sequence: TGCGCCAGCAGCTTGGTAGCGGGAGGGCCGGTTGAGCAGTTCTTC. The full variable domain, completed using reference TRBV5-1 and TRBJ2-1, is KAGVTQTPRYLIKTRGQQVTLSCSPISGHRSVSWYQQTPGQGLQFLFEYFSETQRNKGNFPGRFSGRQFSNSRSEMNVSTLELGDSALYLCASSLVAGGPVEQFFGPGTRLTVL.

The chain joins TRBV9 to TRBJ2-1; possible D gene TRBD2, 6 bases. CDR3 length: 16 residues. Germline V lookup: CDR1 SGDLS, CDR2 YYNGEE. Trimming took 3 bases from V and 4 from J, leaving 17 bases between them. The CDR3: CASSAGGTRLYNEQFF. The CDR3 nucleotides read TGTGCCAGCAGCGCCGGCGGGACTCGCTTGTACAATGAGCAGTTCTTC.

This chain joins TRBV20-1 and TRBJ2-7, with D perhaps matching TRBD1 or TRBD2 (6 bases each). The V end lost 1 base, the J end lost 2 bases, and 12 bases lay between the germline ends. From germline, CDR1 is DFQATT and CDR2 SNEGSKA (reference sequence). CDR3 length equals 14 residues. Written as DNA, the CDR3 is TGCAGTGCTAGAGCTGGAGGGGGGCCCTACGAGCAGTACTTC. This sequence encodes CSARAGGGPYEQYF.

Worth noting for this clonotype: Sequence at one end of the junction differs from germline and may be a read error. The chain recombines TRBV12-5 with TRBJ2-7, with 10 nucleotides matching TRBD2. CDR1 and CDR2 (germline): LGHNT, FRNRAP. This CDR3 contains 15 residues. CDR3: CASGLGLARSYEQYF. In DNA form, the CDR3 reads TGTGCTAGTGGGTTGGGACTAGCGCGTTCCTACGAGCAGTACTTC.

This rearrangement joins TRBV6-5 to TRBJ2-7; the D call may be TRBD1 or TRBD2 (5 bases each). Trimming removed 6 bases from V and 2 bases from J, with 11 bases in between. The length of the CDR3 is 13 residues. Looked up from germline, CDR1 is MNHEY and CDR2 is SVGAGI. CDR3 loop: CASRNWGPYEQYF. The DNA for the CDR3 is TGTGCCAGCAGAAACTGGGGACCCTACGAGCAGTACTTC.

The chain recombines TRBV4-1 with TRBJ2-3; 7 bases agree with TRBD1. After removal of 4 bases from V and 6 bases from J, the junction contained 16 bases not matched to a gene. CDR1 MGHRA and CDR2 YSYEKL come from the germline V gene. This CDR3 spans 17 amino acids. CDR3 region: CASSPLRTGRSVDTQYF. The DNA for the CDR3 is TGCGCCAGCAGCCCCTTACGGACAGGACGAAGTGTGGATACGCAGTATTTT.

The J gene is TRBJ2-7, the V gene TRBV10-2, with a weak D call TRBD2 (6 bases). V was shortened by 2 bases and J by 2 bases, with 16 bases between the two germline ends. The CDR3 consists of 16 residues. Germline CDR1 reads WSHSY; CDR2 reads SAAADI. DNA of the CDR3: TGCGCCAGCAGTGAGATTCCCGGGACTGATACCTACGAGCAGTACTTC. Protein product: CASSEIPGTDTYEQYF.

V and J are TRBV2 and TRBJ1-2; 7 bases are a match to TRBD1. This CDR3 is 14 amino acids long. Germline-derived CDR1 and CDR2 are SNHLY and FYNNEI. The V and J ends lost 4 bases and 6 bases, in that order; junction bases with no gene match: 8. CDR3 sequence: CASSVGRGRNGYTF. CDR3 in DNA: TGTGCCAGCAGTGTAGGGAGGGGGCGGAATGGCTACACCTTC.

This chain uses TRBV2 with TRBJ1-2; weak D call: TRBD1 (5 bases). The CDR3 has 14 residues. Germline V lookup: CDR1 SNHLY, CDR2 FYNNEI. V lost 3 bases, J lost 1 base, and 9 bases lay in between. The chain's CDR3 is CASSDAGINYGYTF. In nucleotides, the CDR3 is TGTGCCAGCAGTGACGCAGGGATTAACTATGGCTACACCTTC.

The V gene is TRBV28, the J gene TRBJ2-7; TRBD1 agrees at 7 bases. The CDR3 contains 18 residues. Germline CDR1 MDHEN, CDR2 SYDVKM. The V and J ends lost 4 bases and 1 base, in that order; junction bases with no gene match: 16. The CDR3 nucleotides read TGTGCCAGCAGTTCCCGGGACAGACTACTCCGGGGATCCTACGAGCAGTACTTC. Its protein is CASSSRDRLLRGSYEQYF.

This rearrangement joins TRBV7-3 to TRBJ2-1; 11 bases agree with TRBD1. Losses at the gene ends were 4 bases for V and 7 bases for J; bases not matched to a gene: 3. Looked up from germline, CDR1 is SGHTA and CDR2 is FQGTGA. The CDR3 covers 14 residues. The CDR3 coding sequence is TGTGCCAGCAGCTGGGGACAGGGGGGGAATGAGCAGTTCTTC. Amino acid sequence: CASSWGQGGNEQFF. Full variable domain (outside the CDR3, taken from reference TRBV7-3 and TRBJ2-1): GAGVSQTPSNKVTEKGKYVELRCDPISGHTALYWYRQSLGQGPEFLIYFQGTGAADDSGLPNDRFFAVRPEGSVSTLKIQRTERGDSAVYLCASSWGQGGNEQFFGPGTRLTVL.

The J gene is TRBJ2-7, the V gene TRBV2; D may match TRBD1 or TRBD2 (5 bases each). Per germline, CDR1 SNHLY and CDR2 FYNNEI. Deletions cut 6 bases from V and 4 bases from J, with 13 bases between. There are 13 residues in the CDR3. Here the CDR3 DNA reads TGTGCCAGCAGCCGGGACGGCGCTTACGAGCAGTACTTC. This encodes CASSRDGAYEQYF. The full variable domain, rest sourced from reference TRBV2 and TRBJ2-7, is EPEVTQTPSHQVTQMGQEVILRCVPISNHLYFYWYRQILGQKVEFLVSFYNNEISEKSEIFDDQFSVERPDGSNFTLKIRSTKLEDSAMYFCASSRDGAYEQYFGPGTRLTVT.

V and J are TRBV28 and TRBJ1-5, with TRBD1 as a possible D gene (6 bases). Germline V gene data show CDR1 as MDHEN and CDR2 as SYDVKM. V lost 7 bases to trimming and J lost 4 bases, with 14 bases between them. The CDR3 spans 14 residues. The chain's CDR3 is CASIGGARNQPQHF. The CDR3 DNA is TGTGCCAGCATTGGGGGGGCGAGGAATCAGCCCCAGCATTTT.

The CDR3 nucleotides are TGCAGCGTTGAGAGACAGGGGGCTGGCGAGCAGTACTTC. This translates into CSVERQGAGEQYF. The V gene is TRBV29-1, the J gene TRBJ2-7, with 10 bases matching TRBD1. From germline, CDR1 is SQVTM and CDR2 ANQGSEA. Trimming cost V 3 bases and J 6 bases; bases outside gene matches: 5. This CDR3 has 13 amino acids.

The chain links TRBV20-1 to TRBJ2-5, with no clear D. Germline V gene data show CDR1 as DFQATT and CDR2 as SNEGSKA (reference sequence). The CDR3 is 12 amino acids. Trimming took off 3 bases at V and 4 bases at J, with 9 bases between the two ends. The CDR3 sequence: CSASSRTETQYF. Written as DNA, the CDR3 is TGCAGTGCTAGTAGCAGGACAGAGACCCAGTACTTC.

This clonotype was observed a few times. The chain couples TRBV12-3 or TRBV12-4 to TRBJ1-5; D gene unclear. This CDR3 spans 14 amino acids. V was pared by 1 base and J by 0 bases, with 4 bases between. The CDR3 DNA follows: TGTGCCAGCAGTTTAGGGGTTAGCAATCAGCCCCAGCATTTT. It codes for CASSLGVSNQPQHF.

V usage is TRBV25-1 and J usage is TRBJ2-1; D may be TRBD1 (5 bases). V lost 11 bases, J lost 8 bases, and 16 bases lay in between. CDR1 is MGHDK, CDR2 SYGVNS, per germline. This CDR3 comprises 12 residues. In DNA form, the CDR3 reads TGTGCCGGAATACAAGGGGCGTATGAGCAGTTCTTC. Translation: CAGIQGAYEQFF.

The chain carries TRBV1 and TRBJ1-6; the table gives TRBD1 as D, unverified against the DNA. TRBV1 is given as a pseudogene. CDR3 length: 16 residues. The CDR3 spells CTSSLADLGGNSPLHF. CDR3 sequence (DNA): TGCACCAGCAGCCTCGCCGACCTCGGGGGTAATTCACCCCTCCACTTT.

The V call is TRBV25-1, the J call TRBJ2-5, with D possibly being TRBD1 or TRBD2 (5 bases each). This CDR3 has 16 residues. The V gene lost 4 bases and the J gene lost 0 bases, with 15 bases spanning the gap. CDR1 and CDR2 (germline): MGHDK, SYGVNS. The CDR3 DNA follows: TGTGCCAGCAGTGGAGGGACCTCCATGGACCAAGAGACCCAGTACTTC. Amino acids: CASSGGTSMDQETQYF.

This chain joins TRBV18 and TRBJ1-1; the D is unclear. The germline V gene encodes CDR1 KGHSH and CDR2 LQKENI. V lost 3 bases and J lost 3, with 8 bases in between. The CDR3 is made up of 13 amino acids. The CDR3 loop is CASSPVVDTEAFF. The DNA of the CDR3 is TGTGCCAGCTCACCCGTGGTGGACACTGAAGCTTTCTTT.

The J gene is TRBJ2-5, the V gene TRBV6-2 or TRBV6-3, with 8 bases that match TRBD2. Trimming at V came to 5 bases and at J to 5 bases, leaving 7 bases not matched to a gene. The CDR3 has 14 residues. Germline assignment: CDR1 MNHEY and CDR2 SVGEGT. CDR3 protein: CASSPAGVLETQYF. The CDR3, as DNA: TGTGCCAGCAGTCCAGCGGGAGTCTTGGAGACCCAGTACTTC.

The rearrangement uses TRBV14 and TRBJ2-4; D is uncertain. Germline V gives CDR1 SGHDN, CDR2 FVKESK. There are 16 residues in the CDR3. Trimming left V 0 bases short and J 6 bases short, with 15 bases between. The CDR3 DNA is TGTGCCAGCAGCCAAGATGGGTTCCGTGGGCGAAACATTCAGTACTTC. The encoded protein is CASSQDGFRGRNIQYF.

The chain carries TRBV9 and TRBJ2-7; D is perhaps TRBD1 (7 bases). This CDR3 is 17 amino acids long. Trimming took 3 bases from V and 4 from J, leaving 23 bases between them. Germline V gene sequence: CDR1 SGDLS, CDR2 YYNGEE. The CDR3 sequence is CASSAKEARGEKYEQYF. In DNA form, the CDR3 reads TGTGCCAGCAGCGCCAAAGAGGCCAGGGGGGAAAAGTACGAGCAGTACTTC.

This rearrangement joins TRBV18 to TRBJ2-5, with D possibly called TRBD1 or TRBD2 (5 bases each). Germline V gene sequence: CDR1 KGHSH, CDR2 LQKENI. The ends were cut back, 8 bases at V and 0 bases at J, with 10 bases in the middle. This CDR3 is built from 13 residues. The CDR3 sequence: CASAGTDQETQYF. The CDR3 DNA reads TGTGCCAGCGCCGGGACGGACCAAGAGACCCAGTACTTC.

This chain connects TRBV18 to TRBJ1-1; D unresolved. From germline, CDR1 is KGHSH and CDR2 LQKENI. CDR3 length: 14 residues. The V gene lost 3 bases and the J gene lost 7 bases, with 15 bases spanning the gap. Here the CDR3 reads CASSPPTRTREAFF. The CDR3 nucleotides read TGTGCCAGCTCACCTCCGACTCGGACGCGTGAAGCTTTCTTT.

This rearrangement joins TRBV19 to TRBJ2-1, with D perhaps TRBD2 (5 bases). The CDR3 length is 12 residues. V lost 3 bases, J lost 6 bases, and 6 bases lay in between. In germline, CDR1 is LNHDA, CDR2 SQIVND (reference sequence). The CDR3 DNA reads TGTGCCAGTAGTATTGGACTCAATGAGCAGTTCTTC. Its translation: CASSIGLNEQFF.